One and the same sample provided the 17 T cell receptor beta chains below, sequenced in a study of control samples from healthy donors and cancer patients. Sequencing used immunoSEQ multiplex PCR; TCRdb keeps in-frame clones, though not all of them. The repertoire includes about 100,000 clones, around 89% of them detected once, and 7.8% sits in the top ten. The specimen sequenced was blood. All receptors derive from a man younger than 40 in good health.

The chain links TRBV28 to TRBJ2-1; D is ambiguous. The CDR3 runs 14 residues. V was shortened by 3 bases and J by 10 bases, with 16 bases between the two germline ends. Germline V gives CDR1 MDHEN, CDR2 SYDVKM. The DNA for the CDR3 is TGTGCCAGCAGTTTGTCTCTCCCGACCGGGGAGCAGTTCTTC. As protein: CASSLSLPTGEQFF.

The chain couples TRBV12-3 or TRBV12-4 to TRBJ1-1, with D possibly being TRBD1 (6 bases). Trimming left V 6 bases short and J 5 bases short, with 13 bases between. The CDR3 is made up of 13 amino acids. The CDR3 loop reads CASSRKGGTEAFF. The CDR3 nucleotides are TGTGCCAGCAGCCGAAAAGGGGGGACTGAAGCTTTCTTT.

J is TRBJ2-7 and V is TRBV15; no reliable D call. CDR3 size: 15 residues. CDR1 is LNHNV and CDR2 is YYDKDF in the germline V gene (reference sequence). V was pared by 0 bases and J by 3 bases, with 12 bases between. DNA for the CDR3: TGTGCCACCAGCAGAGAGCTGGGCAGTGACTACGAGCAGTACTTC. Amino acids: CATSRELGSDYEQYF.

The chain recombines TRBV6-1 with TRBJ2-7, with a tentative D call TRBD2 (5 bases). V was trimmed by 2 bases and J by 5 bases, leaving 16 bases between them. Germline lookup yields CDR1 MNHNS and CDR2 SASEGT. The CDR3 loop spans 15 amino acids. The CDR3 protein is CASSEPSGGRDEQYV. The CDR3 DNA is TGTGCCAGCAGTGAACCCAGCGGTGGGCGGGACGAGCAGTACGTC.

V and J are TRBV12-3 or TRBV12-4 and TRBJ2-7; D is perhaps TRBD1 (6 bases). Trimming shortened V by 6 bases and J by 3 bases, and 12 bases separated the two germline ends. The length of the CDR3 is 13 residues. DNA of the CDR3: TGTGCCAGCAGGCCGGGACACTTCTACGAGCAGTACTTC. Its translation: CASRPGHFYEQYF.

J is TRBJ2-1 and V is TRBV10-3, with D tentatively TRBD1 or TRBD2 (5 bases each). CDR3 size: 14 residues. Deletions cut 2 bases from V and 7 bases from J, with 12 bases between. Germline V CDR1 and CDR2: ENHRY, SYGVKD. CDR3 in DNA: TGTGCCATCAGTGAGGGGGGTAGCCGGAATGAGCAGTTCTTC. Translation gives CAISEGGSRNEQFF.

The chain uses TRBV19 and TRBJ2-2; TRBD2 matches at 12 bases. V was clipped by 3 bases and J by 5 bases; unmatched bases: 7. Germline assignment: CDR1 LNHDA and CDR2 SQIVND (reference sequence). This CDR3 is built from 17 residues. CDR3 DNA sequence: TGTGCCAGTAGTATTCGGCTAGCGGGAGGGTCGACCGGGGAGCTGTTTTTT. Translating gives CASSIRLAGGSTGELFF.

V and J are TRBV18 and TRBJ2-5; D may be TRBD1 (6 bases). The ends were cut back, 6 bases at V and 5 bases at J, with 19 bases in the middle. Germline V CDR1 and CDR2: KGHSH, LQKENI. This CDR3 comprises 15 residues. Here the CDR3 DNA reads TGTGCCAGCTCGCTCGTCAGGGGCGCTCGGGAGACCCAGTACTTC. The encoded protein is CASSLVRGARETQYF. Full variable domain (rest looked up from reference TRBV18 and TRBJ2-5): NAGVMQNPRHLVRRRGQEARLRCSPMKGHSHVYWYRQLPEEGLKFMVYLQKENIIDESGMPKERFSAEFPKEGPSILRIQQVVRGDSAAYFCASSLVRGARETQYFGPGTRLLVL.

This chain uses TRBV3-1 (or the pseudogene TRBV3-2) with TRBJ1-2, with a tentative D call TRBD1 (5 bases). Per the germline V gene, CDR1 is LGHDT and CDR2 is YNNKEL (reference sequence). This CDR3 contains 16 residues. Trimming took 5 bases from V and 1 from J, leaving 17 bases between them. The CDR3 here is CASSDPRQTYNYGYTF. CDR3 coding DNA: TGTGCCAGCAGCGATCCCAGACAGACGTATAACTATGGCTACACCTTC.

The chain uses TRBV12-3 or TRBV12-4 and TRBJ1-1; tentatively, D is TRBD1 (5 bases). CDR3 length: 13 amino acids. Between the trimmed V and J ends, which lost 6 bases and 5 bases, there was a span of 13 bases. The CDR3 spells CASSPGWGTEAFF. CDR3 coding DNA: TGTGCCAGCAGCCCAGGGTGGGGAACTGAAGCTTTCTTT.

The chain is built from TRBV6-2 or TRBV6-3 and TRBJ2-7, with D perhaps matching TRBD1 (6 bases). Germline V gene lookup returns CDR1 MNHEY and CDR2 SVGEGT. This CDR3 contains 14 residues. Trimming shortened V by 5 bases and J by 4 bases, and 15 bases separated the two germline ends. The CDR3 DNA reads as TGTGCCAGCAGTCGGACAGTGCCCGTGTACGAGCAGTACTTC. Translation gives CASSRTVPVYEQYF.

V usage is TRBV29-1 and J usage is TRBJ1-2, with D perhaps TRBD1 (5 bases). V lost 6 bases to trimming and J lost 6 bases, with 20 bases between them. Germline loops: CDR1 SQVTM, CDR2 ANQGSEA. The CDR3 is 14 amino acids. CDR3 sequence: CSVLSQGRENGYTF. CDR3 coding DNA: TGCAGCGTGCTCTCCCAGGGACGAGAAAATGGCTACACCTTC. Full variable domain (missing parts from reference TRBV29-1 and TRBJ1-2): SAVISQKPSRDICQRGTSLTIQCQVDSQVTMMFWYRQQPGQSLTLIATANQGSEATYESGFVIDKFPISRPNLTFSTLTVSNMSPEDSSIYLCSVLSQGRENGYTFGSGTRLTVV.

The chain uses TRBV5-5 and TRBJ2-6; possibly TRBD1 for D (5 bases). The length of the CDR3 is 15 residues. The ends were cut back, 7 bases at V and 2 bases at J, with 13 bases in the middle. Germline V gene lookup returns CDR1 SGHKS and CDR2 YYEKEE (reference sequence). The DNA of the CDR3 is TGTGCCAGCGGGCAGGGCGGCACTGGGGCCAACGTCCTGACTTTC. Protein sequence: CASGQGGTGANVLTF.

A single count supports this clone. The chain combines TRBV19 with TRBJ1-2; 9 positions match TRBD1. The V gene end was trimmed by 3 bases and the J gene end by 8 bases; junction bases not matched to a gene: 22. The CDR3 has 19 amino acids. Per the germline V gene, CDR1 is LNHDA and CDR2 is SQIVND (reference sequence). CDR3 region: CASSIWTSSGGDRDEGYTF. CDR3 bases: TGTGCCAGTAGTATCTGGACCTCAAGTGGGGGGGACAGGGATGAGGGCTACACCTTC.

The CDR3: CATSRGDAGRTDTQYF. The DNA for the CDR3 is TGTGCCACCAGCAGGGGGGACGCGGGACGTACAGATACGCAGTATTTT. This chain connects TRBV15 to TRBJ2-3; D might be TRBD2 (6 bases). The V end lost 3 bases, the J end lost 3 bases, and 16 bases lay between the germline ends. The CDR3 covers 16 residues. Germline values: CDR1 LNHNV, CDR2 YYDKDF (reference sequence).

This sequence joins TRBV7-9 and TRBJ2-1, with 8 bases fitting TRBD2. Trimming took 5 bases from V and 3 from J; bases not matched to a gene: 6. This CDR3 has 15 residues. CDR1 and CDR2 from the germline V gene are SEHNR and FQNEAQ (reference sequence). The CDR3 coding sequence is TGTGCCAGCAGCCACGTGCGGGGGGACTACAATGAGCAGTTCTTC. Its protein is CASSHVRGDYNEQFF.

The chain joins TRBV5-4 to TRBJ1-2, with TRBD1 matching 8 bases. The CDR3 loop spans 16 amino acids. After removal of 3 bases from V and 1 base from J, the junction contained 8 bases not matched to a gene. Germline V gives CDR1 SGHNT, CDR2 YYREEE (reference sequence). The CDR3 protein is CASSSPDRGGNYGYTF. CDR3 nucleotide sequence: TGTGCCAGCAGCTCCCCTGACAGGGGAGGTAACTATGGCTACACCTTC.